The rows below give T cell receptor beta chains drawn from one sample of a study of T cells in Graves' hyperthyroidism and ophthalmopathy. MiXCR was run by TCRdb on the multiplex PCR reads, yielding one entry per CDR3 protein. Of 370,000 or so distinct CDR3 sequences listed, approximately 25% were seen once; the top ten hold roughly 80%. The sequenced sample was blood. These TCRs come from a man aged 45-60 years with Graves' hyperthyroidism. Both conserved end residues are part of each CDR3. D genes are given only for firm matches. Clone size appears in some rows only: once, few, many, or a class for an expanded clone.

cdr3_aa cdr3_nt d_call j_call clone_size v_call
CASSYNRVHEQFF TGTGCCAGCAGCTATAACAGGGTTCATGAGCAGTTCTTC NA TRBJ2-1 NA TRBV5-5
CASSTLPGNTGELFF TGCGCCAGCAGCACTTTACCCGGTAACACCGGGGAGCTGTTTTTT NA TRBJ2-2 NA TRBV5-1
CASSLWNVDTQYF TGTGCCAGCAGTTTATGGAATGTAGATACGCAGTATTTT NA TRBJ2-3 NA TRBV12-3/TRBV12-4
CASRISPSEEEQYF TGCGCCAGCAGAATTAGCCCCTCCGAGGAGGAGCAGTACTTC NA TRBJ2-7 few TRBV4-1
CASSPSVRAWQNEQFF TGTGCCAGCAGCCCCTCTGTTAGAGCCTGGCAGAATGAGCAGTTCTTC NA TRBJ2-1 many TRBV3-1
CASRSEGHTDTQYF TGTGCCAGCAGAAGCGAGGGCCACACAGATACGCAGTATTTT NA TRBJ2-3 NA TRBV5-4
CASSERSSEQYF TGTGCCAGCAGTGAAAGGTCATCCGAGCAGTACTTC NA TRBJ2-7 few TRBV6-1
CASSQPLAYTQYF TGCGCCAGCAGCCAACCCCTAGCGTATACGCAGTATTTT NA TRBJ2-3 NA TRBV4-1
CSARDVGSADTGELFF TGCAGTGCTAGAGATGTGGGCAGCGCGGACACCGGGGAGCTGTTTTTT NA TRBJ2-2 NA TRBV20-1
CATSDVKDTQYF TGTGCCACCAGTGATGTTAAAGATACGCAGTATTTT NA TRBJ2-3 few TRBV24-1
CASSSDPARITDTQYF TGTGCCAGCAGTTCAGATCCTGCCCGAATCACAGATACGCAGTATTTT NA TRBJ2-3 once TRBV2
CASSWDRVETQYF TGTGCCAGCAGCTGGGACAGGGTCGAGACCCAGTACTTC TRBD1 TRBJ2-5 many TRBV11-2
CASSLLAGVVGDTQYF TGTGCCAGCAGCCTACTAGCGGGAGTTGTGGGAGATACGCAGTATTTT TRBD2 TRBJ2-3 many TRBV11-2
CASSLGTNYGEQYF TGCGCCAGCAGCTTGGGTACCAACTATGGGGAGCAGTACTTC NA TRBJ2-7 NA TRBV5-1
CASSLEVGSSYEQYF TGTGCCAGCAGCTTAGAGGTGGGGAGCTCCTACGAGCAGTACTTC NA TRBJ2-7 many TRBV7-8
CASSQRTGPSYEQYF TGCGCCAGCAGCCAACGGACAGGGCCTTCCTACGAGCAGTACTTC TRBD1 TRBJ2-7 NA TRBV4-1
CASSYGLGGPKETQYF TGTGCCAGCAGTTACGGGTTAGGCGGGCCTAAAGAGACCCAGTACTTC NA TRBJ2-5 NA TRBV6-2/TRBV6-3
CSARVVLEEYF TGCAGTGCTAGAGTAGTGCTGGAGGAGTACTTC NA TRBJ2-7 NA TRBV20-1
CASSLGKPGQPSYEQYF TGTGCCAGCAGCTTAGGCAAACCGGGACAACCGTCCTACGAGCAGTACTTC NA TRBJ2-7 many TRBV11-2
CASSDRDRGQETQYF TGTGCCAGCTCCGACCGGGACAGGGGGCAAGAGACCCAGTACTTC TRBD1 TRBJ2-5 many TRBV12-3/TRBV12-4
CASSLTFTSGNFYEQFF TGTGCCAGCAGCTTAACGTTTACTAGCGGGAACTTCTATGAGCAGTTCTTC TRBD2 TRBJ2-1 NA TRBV7-3
CATENGQGPYEQYF TGTGCCACAGAAAACGGGCAGGGTCCCTACGAGCAGTACTTC NA TRBJ2-7 NA TRBV24-1
CSAISGEWVRGEQFF TGCAGTGCTATCTCAGGGGAATGGGTCCGGGGGGAGCAGTTCTTC NA TRBJ2-1 many TRBV20-1
CASSLVAGSDTEAFF TGTGCCAGCAGCTTAGTAGCTGGGTCGGACACTGAAGCTTTCTTT NA TRBJ1-1 once TRBV7-2
CASTPPGGPNYEQYF TGTGCCAGCACCCCCCCGGGAGGGCCTAACTACGAGCAGTACTTC TRBD2 TRBJ2-7 NA TRBV28
CATSKDNTGELFF TGTGCCACCAGCAAAGATAACACCGGGGAGCTGTTTTTT NA TRBJ2-2 few TRBV15
CASTQGITGNTIYF TGTGCCAGCACCCAGGGGATTACTGGAAACACCATATATTTT NA TRBJ1-3 NA TRBV12-3/TRBV12-4
CASSLAAGTMNTEAFF TGTGCCAGCAGCTTGGCGGCGGGAACCATGAACACTGAAGCTTTCTTT NA TRBJ1-1 few TRBV5-6
CASSPDGGLLVYQQYF TGTGCCAGCAGTCCAGATGGCGGTCTATTAGTATATCAGCAGTATTTT NA TRBJ2-3 many TRBV2
CASSSDQETQYF TGTGCCAGCAGTTCAGACCAAGAGACCCAGTACTTC NA TRBJ2-5 many TRBV28
CASSQPRGTGYTDTQYF TGCGCCAGCAGCCAGCCCAGGGGGACGGGATACACAGATACGCAGTATTTT TRBD1 TRBJ2-3 few TRBV5-1
CAWRVGSVGYEQFF TGTGCCTGGAGGGTGGGGAGCGTCGGCTATGAGCAGTTCTTC NA TRBJ2-1 NA TRBV30
CASSVETNTEAFF TGTGCCAGCAGCGTAGAGACGAACACTGAAGCTTTCTTT NA TRBJ1-1 NA TRBV9
CAWLGDHNEQFF TGTGCCTGGCTGGGAGACCACAATGAGCAGTTCTTC NA TRBJ2-1 NA TRBV30
CSARRGEQFF TGCAGTGCTAGAAGGGGTGAGCAGTTCTTC NA TRBJ2-1 NA TRBV20-1
CASSSGTGSNEQFF TGTGCCAGCAGCTCCGGGACAGGGTCCAATGAGCAGTTCTTC TRBD1 TRBJ2-1 NA TRBV6-1
CASSLAIGTANEKLFF TGTGCCAGCAGCTTAGCAATAGGGACAGCTAATGAAAAACTGTTTTTT TRBD1 TRBJ1-4 NA TRBV7-3
CASNRQGARATEAFF TGTGCCAGCAATCGACAGGGGGCGAGGGCCACTGAAGCTTTCTTT TRBD1 TRBJ1-1 many TRBV2
CASSGGTGPFIFF TGTGCCAGCAGCGGCGGGACAGGTCCCTTCATCTTCTTT TRBD1 TRBJ1-1 NA TRBV6-1
CSASPSGSDEQYF TGCAGTGCTAGTCCTAGCGGGAGCGACGAGCAGTACTTC TRBD2 TRBJ2-7 few TRBV20-1
CAWSLDSPNEQFF TGTGCCTGGAGCCTGGACAGTCCCAATGAGCAGTTCTTC NA TRBJ2-1 many TRBV30
CASSLDLRQETQYF TGTGCCAGCAGCTTAGATCTGCGGCAAGAGACCCAGTACTTC NA TRBJ2-5 many TRBV11-2
CASSLWGGDANLRFPMNTEAFF TGTGCCAGCAGTTTATGGGGAGGAGACGCAAATTTAAGGTTTCCTATGAACACTGAAGCTTTCTTT NA TRBJ1-1 NA TRBV27
CSVEDQGDVNYGYTF TGCAGCGTTGAAGATCAGGGCGATGTGAACTATGGCTACACCTTC NA TRBJ1-2 NA TRBV29-1